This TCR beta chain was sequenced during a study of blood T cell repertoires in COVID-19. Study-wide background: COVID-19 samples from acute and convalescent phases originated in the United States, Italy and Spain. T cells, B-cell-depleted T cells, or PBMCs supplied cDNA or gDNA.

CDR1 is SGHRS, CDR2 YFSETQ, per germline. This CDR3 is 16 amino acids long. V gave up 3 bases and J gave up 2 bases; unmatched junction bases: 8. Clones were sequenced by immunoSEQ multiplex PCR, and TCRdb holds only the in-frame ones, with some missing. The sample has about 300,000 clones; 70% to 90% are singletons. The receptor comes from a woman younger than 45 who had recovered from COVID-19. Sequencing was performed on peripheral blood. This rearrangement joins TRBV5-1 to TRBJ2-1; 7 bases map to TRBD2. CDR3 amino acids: CASSSATGTTYNEQFF. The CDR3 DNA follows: TGCGCCAGCAGCTCCGCGACCGGGACTACCTACAATGAGCAGTTCTTC.